This entry features one T cell receptor beta chain sequence. Its antigen remains undetermined. Qualities for individual bases were not recorded, and no much larger clone is one base off. Via the germline V gene (reference sequence), CDR1 is LNHDA and CDR2 SQIVND. Clipping removes 3 bases from V and 2 bases from J, with 6 as the unmatched junction base count. CDR3 length: 16 amino acids, cysteine to phenylalanine. The read is trimmed to its CDR3 DNA, 48 bases read in frame from base 1. The data originate from a study of blood T cell repertoires in COVID-19 (dated by TCRdb to between 2020 and 2021). Notes on the research overall: The collaborator samples originated in the United States, Italy and Spain and spanned the acute and convalescent phases of COVID-19. The material from the prospective study consisted of cDNA or gDNA derived from T cells, B-cell-depleted T cells, or PBMCs. Deeply sampled blood TCRbeta repertoires from subjects exposed to, actively infected with, or recovered from COVID-19 were included in the dataset. The repertoires were released in a freely available public database intended as a resource for research on the immune response to SARS-CoV-2. The samples were drawn from the first 160 participants of the ongoing ImmuneRACE study and from 950 to 1,500 subjects provided by 6 global collaborators. Sample metadata almost always included a de-identified subject ID, COVID-19 status, age in years and sex. Where available, HLA class I and class II types were taken from metadata supplied by the sample provider and were not determined by assay-based typing. Results and caveats for the whole study, not just this receptor: Clinical and demographic metadata were provided uncurated, with the amount varying by source and participant.

The immunoSEQ Assay, a bias-controlled multiplex PCR, was used to amplify TCRbeta CDR3 regions from genomic DNA. The authors' analysis ran thus. The number of nucleated cells in each sample was estimated from the amplification of reference gene primers within the assay. To quantify the absolute abundance of each unique TCRbeta CDR3 rearrangement, sequence reads were collapsed and filtered. For each sample, productive Simpson clonality was calculated as the square root of Simpson's diversity index over productive rearrangements. Not all clones reach the TCRdb copy of this immuneACCESS table, which keeps in-frame sequences only. Checked studies attribute under half of the gap to unresolved V genes and leave the rest unexplained. D and trimming come from the DNA, and the V and J calls and clone size come from that table. For this sample there are about 180,000 clones; around 83% appear just once. Jointly, the top ten make up less than 10% of the sample.

One collaborating source in Seattle enrolled patients while the patients were actively infected and followed the patients over time throughout the course of disease. Collaborating institutions collected whole blood in K2EDTA tubes following their own protocols. For TCRbeta analysis, collaborators shipped samples in one of three forms: frozen whole blood, isolated PBMCs, or DNA extracted from either of those sample types. This chain is built from TRBV19 and TRBJ2-5, with 10 central nucleotides matching TRBD2. The receptor's source is a woman between 65 and 79 years old with COVID-19, enrolled during active disease. Sequences were obtained from peripheral blood. The nucleotide sequence is TGTGCCAGTAGTATGGGTAGCGGGAGGACGCAAGAGACCCAGTACTTC. Its product reads: CASSMGSGRTQETQYF.